This T cell receptor beta chain was identified during a study of T cell responses to AZD1222 COVID-19 vaccine. The study, taken as a whole, reports: It should be noted that donors were predominantly white British and more often female, and clonal diversity was possibly underestimated. No repertoire was sampled before or during the peak T cell response, only after it. CD4 TCRs associated with vaccination spanned spike, dominating at 160-218 and 743-854. Seropositive AZD1222 recipients at baseline numbered only five or six.

CDR1 SGHDN and CDR2 FVKESK come from the germline V gene. Trimming took 2 bases from V and 2 from J; bases not matched to a gene: 5. The length of the CDR3 is 15 residues. The count of this clone is one. What it binds is unknown. Profiling relied on immunoSEQ multiplex PCR, and the TCRdb table lists in-frame clones only, not all of them. The sample holds roughly 87,000 clones, 70% to 90% seen once. Specimen: peripheral blood, collected 28 days after the second AZD1222 dose. J is TRBJ2-5 and V is TRBV14; 7 bases fit TRBD2. The sequence derives from an adult who received the AZD1222 COVID-19 vaccine. The CDR3 reads CASSQWGTTQETQYF. CDR3 sequence (DNA): TGTGCCAGCAGCCAATGGGGGACTACTCAAGAGACCCAGTACTTC.